One TCR beta chain is described in this entry. The data were obtained in a study of blood T cell repertoires in COVID-19. Study-wide context: Sites across the United States, Italy and Spain contributed samples from acute and convalescent COVID-19. PBMCs, B-cell-depleted T cells, or T cells provided the cDNA or gDNA that made up the material.

The authors' processing: Amplifying reference gene primers gave estimates of nucleated cell counts. The assay was immunoSEQ multiplex PCR, and TCRdb's table has in-frame clones only and misses some. The V and J calls and clone size are taken from that table; D and trimming were inferred from the DNA. There are roughly 200,000 clones in the sample; 70% to 90% occur only once, and about 22% lies in the top ten. This receptor was taken from a man aged 55 to 70 with active or convalescent COVID-19. The sequenced sample consisted of peripheral blood.

CDR3 residues: CASSPPQGYTEAFF. The CDR3 nucleotides read TGCGCCAGCAGCCCGCCGCAGGGGTACACTGAAGCTTTCTTT. The V gene is TRBV5-1, the J gene TRBJ1-1; tentatively, D is TRBD1 (6 bases). Germline CDR1 is SGHRS and CDR2 is YFSETQ. The length of the CDR3 is 14 residues. The V and J ends lost 4 bases and 3 bases respectively, with 13 bases between them.